This entry features one T cell receptor (beta chain) sequence. As yet, its antigen is unknown. The V gene lost 2 bases and the J gene lost 7 bases, with 12 bases spanning the gap. The length of the CDR3 is 13 residues. Germline-derived CDR1 and CDR2 are GTSNPN and SVGIG (reference sequence). This record belongs to a study of cytomegalovirus exposure and HLA in healthy donors. Findings of the study overall: Sequencing depth across donors, presence/absence analyses assumed, was roughly uniform. When analyzed later, the rates of TCR association showed variation by HLA locus, with DRB1 the most and HLA-C the fewest.

PCR involved 60 Vbeta and 13 Jbeta primers. Assay used: immunoSEQ multiplex PCR; TCRdb lists only in-frame clones, some missing. Of about 170,000 clones listed, 85% are singletons. This clonotype originated in a boy aged 2 to 10 in good health and CMV-seronegative. The material sequenced was PBMCs. This chain joins TRBV30 and TRBJ1-5; D is ambiguous. The CDR3 bases are TGTGCCTGGAGTCTCCTGGCCGGGCAGCCCCAGCATTTT. Protein product: CAWSLLAGQPQHF.